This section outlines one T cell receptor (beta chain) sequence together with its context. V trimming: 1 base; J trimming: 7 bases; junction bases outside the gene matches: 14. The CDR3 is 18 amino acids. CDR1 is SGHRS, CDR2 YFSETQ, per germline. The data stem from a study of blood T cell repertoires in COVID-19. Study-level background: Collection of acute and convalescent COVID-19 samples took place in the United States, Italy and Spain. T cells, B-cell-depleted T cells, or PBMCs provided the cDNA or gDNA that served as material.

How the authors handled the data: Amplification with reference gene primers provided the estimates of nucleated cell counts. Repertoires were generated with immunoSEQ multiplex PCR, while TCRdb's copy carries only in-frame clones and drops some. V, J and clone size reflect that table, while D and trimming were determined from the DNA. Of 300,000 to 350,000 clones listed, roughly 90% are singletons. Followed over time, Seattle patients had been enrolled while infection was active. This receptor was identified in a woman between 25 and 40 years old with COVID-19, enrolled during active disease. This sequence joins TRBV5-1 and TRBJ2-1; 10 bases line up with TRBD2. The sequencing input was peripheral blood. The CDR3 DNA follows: TGCGCCAGCAGCTTGATAAGTGTTATAGGACTAGCGGTAAATGAGCAGTTCTTC. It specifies CASSLISVIGLAVNEQFF.